The next 31 T cell receptor beta chains were all read from a single sample in a study of response to subunit inactivated influenza vaccine. One entry per CDR3 protein, called by TCRdb with MiXCR from the RT-PCR reads. The sample includes 500,000 to 600,000 distinct CDR3 sequences, 10% to 15% of them seen just once. The starting material was PBMCs from blood, obtained about 40 days after vaccination. These TCRs come from a man in his fifties who received an inactivated influenza vaccine.

The rearrangement joins TRBV3-1 to TRBJ2-3; 9 bases fit TRBD2. The V gene end was trimmed by 5 bases and the J gene end by 6 bases; junction bases not matched to a gene: 9. The germline gives CDR1 LGHDT, CDR2 YNNKEL (reference sequence). CDR3 length: 15 residues. The CDR3 DNA is TGTGCCAGCAGCACCGGGACTAGCCTCGCGGATACGCAGTATTTT. It specifies CASSTGTSLADTQYF.

This sequence joins TRBV20-1 and TRBJ2-6; no firm D call. V shed 3 bases and J shed 0 bases, with 6 bases lying between them. This CDR3 region has 14 residues. Germline V gene sequence: CDR1 DFQATT, CDR2 SNEGSKA (reference sequence). Here the CDR3 reads CSARPNSGANVLTF. CDR3 bases: TGCAGTGCTAGGCCTAACTCTGGGGCCAACGTCCTGACTTTC.

This clonotype appeared many times. The chain couples TRBV20-1 to TRBJ2-7; the D is unclear. Germline loops: CDR1 DFQATT, CDR2 SNEGSKA (reference sequence). This CDR3 spans 12 amino acids. V was pared by 2 bases and J by 2 bases, with 7 bases between. The CDR3 nucleotides read TGCAGTGCTAGAACATCCACCTACGAGCAGTACTTC. Amino acid sequence: CSARTSTYEQYF.

V and J are TRBV12-3 or TRBV12-4 and TRBJ2-2; TRBD2 is a possible D gene (7 bases). Trimming shortened V by 6 bases and J by 7 bases, and 15 bases separated the two germline ends. The CDR3 has 14 amino acids. The CDR3 loop reads CASRTGLEVGELFF. For the CDR3, the DNA is TGTGCCAGCAGGACAGGACTAGAGGTCGGGGAGCTGTTTTTT.

The chain has TRBV9 and TRBJ2-7, with D tentatively TRBD1 or TRBD2 (6 bases each). Germline assignment: CDR1 SGDLS and CDR2 YYNGEE. Trimming took off 3 bases at V and 2 bases at J, with 12 bases between the two ends. The CDR3 has 14 amino acids. The CDR3 nucleotides read TGTGCCAGCAGCGCCGCCGGGGGCACCTACGAGCAGTACTTC. This codes for CASSAAGGTYEQYF.

This clonotype was detected a few times. This chain joins TRBV7-8 and TRBJ1-2; no reliable D call. Trimming pared 3 bases from V and 1 base from J, leaving 9 bases between. The germline CDR1 and CDR2 sequences are SGHVS and FQNEAQ. CDR3 length equals 14 residues. CDR3 amino acids: CASSFQPHNYGYTF. Written as DNA, the CDR3 is TGTGCCAGCAGCTTCCAACCCCATAACTATGGCTACACCTTC. The whole variable domain, filled in from reference TRBV7-8 and TRBJ1-2, reads GAGVSQSPRYKVAKRGQDVALRCDPISGHVSLFWYQQALGQGPEFLTYFQNEAQLDKSGLPSDRFFAERPEGSVSTLKIQRTQQEDSAVYLCASSFQPHNYGYTFGSGTRLTVV.

The CDR3 nucleotides read TGTGCCAGCAGCGTAGGGAACGGAGAGACCCAGTACTTC. Amino acids: CASSVGNGETQYF. V usage is TRBV9 and J usage is TRBJ2-5; D remains ambiguous. CDR3 length equals 13 residues. The germline V and J ends were trimmed by 0 bases and 4 bases, with 7 bases remaining between them. CDR1 SGDLS and CDR2 YYNGEE come from the germline V gene.

This clonotype occurred a few times. V usage is TRBV7-9 and J usage is TRBJ2-1; 10 nucleotides align to TRBD1. The V and J ends lost 5 bases and 8 bases, in that order; junction bases with no gene match: 12. This CDR3 has 16 amino acids. From germline, CDR1 is SEHNR and CDR2 FQNEAQ (reference sequence). The CDR3 is CASSARQGAIVYEQFF. CDR3 coding DNA: TGTGCCAGCAGCGCCCGACAGGGGGCGATTGTCTATGAGCAGTTCTTC.

This clonotype was counted many times. The chain employs TRBV5-1 and TRBJ2-3; TRBD1 matches 10 bases. Germline V gives CDR1 SGHRS, CDR2 YFSETQ. The V segment lost 4 bases and the J segment 3 bases; nucleotides outside the gene matches: 5. CDR3 length: 15 residues. CDR3 sequence (DNA): TGCGCCAGCAGCACCGGACAGGGGGGTACAGATACGCAGTATTTT. Protein: CASSTGQGGTDTQYF.

This clonotype was observed a handful of times. This chain joins TRBV20-1 and TRBJ2-3, with D perhaps TRBD2 (6 bases). Germline lookup yields CDR1 DFQATT and CDR2 SNEGSKA (reference sequence). V lost 4 bases and J 4 bases, leaving 12 bases between the germline ends. The CDR3 totals 13 residues. The CDR3 DNA reads TGCAGTGCTAAGTCCGGGAGCCCAGATACGCAGTATTTT. Encoded protein: CSAKSGSPDTQYF.

This clonotype has more than one count but fewer than ten. CDR3 sequence (DNA): TGCGCCAGCAGCTTACAGGGACAGGGGGCCACAGATACGCAGTATTTT. Protein product: CASSLQGQGATDTQYF. The chain employs TRBV5-1 and TRBJ2-3; 12 bases fit TRBD1. Per germline, CDR1 SGHRS and CDR2 YFSETQ. The CDR3 runs 16 residues. V lost 2 bases, J lost 2 bases, and 3 bases stayed unmatched.

Regarding this clonotype: A read error is possible here, since a much larger clone lies one base away. This chain uses TRBV10-3 with TRBJ2-5; 14 bases fit TRBD2. Germline CDR1 ENHRY, CDR2 SYGVKD. The CDR3 is 15 residues long. The CDR3 here is CAIRGTSGGQDTQYF. The CDR3 DNA sequence: TGTGCCATCAGAGGGACTAGCGGGGGTCAAGACACCCAGTACTTC.

This clonotype turned up a few times. The chain recombines TRBV7-2 with TRBJ1-6, with D possibly matching TRBD1 (6 bases). The ends were cut back, 3 bases at V and 11 bases at J, with 14 bases in the middle. Germline CDR1 SGHTA, CDR2 FQGNSA. The CDR3 covers 14 residues. For the CDR3, the DNA is TGTGCCAGCAGCTTCCACCGGGACATACCACCCCTCCACTTT. The encoded protein is CASSFHRDIPPLHF.

This clonotype showed up just a few times. CDR3 bases: TGTGCCAGCAGTGAATCACAGGGCTACGAGCAGTACTTC. It codes for CASSESQGYEQYF. This chain connects TRBV25-1 to TRBJ2-7; D is possibly TRBD1 (6 bases). Germline-derived CDR1 and CDR2 are MGHDK and SYGVNS. Trimming took off 1 base at V and 3 bases at J, with 7 bases between the two ends. CDR3 length equals 13 residues.

This sequence joins TRBV5-1 and TRBJ2-7; no definite D call. The CDR3 covers 15 residues. The germline V gene encodes CDR1 SGHRS and CDR2 YFSETQ. V gave up 5 bases and J gave up 4 bases, with 19 bases separating them. In DNA form, the CDR3 reads TGCGCCAGCAGGGGGTCGGCCAGTACTTTTTACGAGCAGTACTTC. Translated: CASRGSASTFYEQYF.

Many counts were recorded for this clonotype. The chain couples TRBV7-2 to TRBJ2-7; the match to TRBD1 covers 7 bases. CDR3 length: 13 amino acids. Germline V lookup: CDR1 SGHTA, CDR2 FQGNSA. Trimming removed 5 bases from V and 6 bases from J; junction bases left unmatched: 7. DNA for the CDR3: TGTGCCAGCAGCGCAGGGACAGCTCGCGAGCAGTACTTC. This sequence encodes CASSAGTAREQYF.

The sample holds a few counts of this clonotype. J is TRBJ2-7 and V is TRBV20-1; weak D call: TRBD1 (6 bases). V was pared by 3 bases and J by 6 bases, with 15 bases between. CDR3 length: 13 amino acids. Germline V lookup: CDR1 DFQATT, CDR2 SNEGSKA (reference sequence). The DNA for the CDR3 is TGCAGTGCTAGTGTAGGACAGTCTCGCGAGCAGTACTTC. This encodes CSASVGQSREQYF.

This sequence joins TRBV24-1 and TRBJ2-1; D tentatively fits TRBD1 or TRBD2 (5 bases each). The CDR3 length is 15 residues. Trimming removed 4 bases from V and 5 bases from J, with 14 bases in between. Germline CDR1 is KGHDR and CDR2 is SFDVKD. CDR3 region: CATSDPGTDNNEQFF. DNA of the CDR3: TGTGCCACCAGTGACCCCGGGACGGATAACAATGAGCAGTTCTTC.

This clonotype was observed at least ten times. The chain combines TRBV12-3 or TRBV12-4 with TRBJ2-7, with unresolved D. The CDR3 loop spans 15 amino acids. Trimming pared 1 base from V and 0 bases from J, leaving 10 bases between. CDR3 sequence (DNA): TGTGCCAGCAGTTTAGGAGCAGGCCTCTCCTACGAGCAGTACTTC. This encodes CASSLGAGLSYEQYF.

This clonotype was seen once. The V gene is TRBV11-2, the J gene TRBJ2-3; D tentatively fits TRBD1 or TRBD2 (6 bases each). CDR3 length: 15 residues. The V end lost 2 bases, the J end lost 8 bases, and 17 bases lay between the germline ends. CDR1 SGHAT and CDR2 FQNNGV come from the germline V gene. The CDR3 bases are TGTGCCAGCAGCTTAAGGGCGTGGACAGCGGGTACGCAGTATTTT. This gives the protein CASSLRAWTAGTQYF.

This clonotype turned up a few times. The chain carries TRBV12-3 or TRBV12-4 and TRBJ2-5, with 7 bases that match TRBD1. The CDR3 contains 15 residues. V lost 6 bases, J lost 2 bases, and 9 bases stayed unmatched. CDR3 loop: CASRRDREQQETQYF. CDR3 nucleotides: TGTGCCAGCAGGAGGGACAGAGAGCAACAAGAGACCCAGTACTTC.

This clonotype has just a few counts. This chain connects TRBV20-1 to TRBJ2-3; D unclear. The CDR3 length is 12 residues. Trimming took off 5 bases at V and 0 bases at J, with 6 bases between the two ends. CDR1 is DFQATT, CDR2 SNEGSKA, per germline (reference sequence). CDR3 bases: TGCAGTGCTGGAGTAAGCACAGATACGCAGTATTTT. Protein product: CSAGVSTDTQYF.

This clonotype was picked up a small number of times. The rearrangement joins TRBV5-1 to TRBJ2-5, with TRBD1 matching 10 bases. Looked up from germline, CDR1 is SGHRS and CDR2 is YFSETQ. The V gene end was trimmed by 4 bases and the J gene end by 2 bases; junction bases not matched to a gene: 8. This CDR3 has 16 amino acids. The CDR3 DNA follows: TGCGCCAGCAGCGTCCGGACAGGGGGTCCGCAAGAGACCCAGTACTTC. Protein sequence: CASSVRTGGPQETQYF.

The V gene is TRBV4-3, the J gene TRBJ2-5; D is perhaps TRBD2 (7 bases). CDR1 LGHNA and CDR2 YSLEER come from the germline V gene. V dropped 0 bases and J dropped 5 bases, with 13 bases sitting between them. This CDR3 is built from 15 residues. DNA of the CDR3: TGCGCCAGCAGCCAAGATCGGGGGGCGCGGGAGACCCAGTACTTC. This gives the protein CASSQDRGARETQYF.

The V call is TRBV20-1, the J call TRBJ2-3; D remains unclear. The germline V gene encodes CDR1 DFQATT and CDR2 SNEGSKA (reference sequence). The CDR3 contains 13 residues. V lost 1 base and J lost 3, with 8 bases in between. The chain's CDR3 is CSARGAQTDTQYF. For the CDR3, the DNA is TGCAGTGCTAGAGGGGCGCAGACAGATACGCAGTATTTT.

This clonotype was seen more than once but under ten times. The genes are TRBV29-1 and TRBJ2-1; D is ambiguous. This CDR3 spans 10 amino acids. The V gene lost 6 bases and the J gene lost 8 bases, with 8 bases spanning the gap. CDR1 and CDR2 from the germline V gene are SQVTM and ANQGSEA. The CDR3 sequence is CSVLADEQFF. CDR3 DNA sequence: TGCAGCGTACTCGCCGATGAGCAGTTCTTC.

The chain carries TRBV7-8 and TRBJ2-3; TRBD1 agrees at 8 bases. V lost 5 bases, J lost 1 base, and 5 bases stayed unmatched. The CDR3 spans 15 residues. The germline V gene encodes CDR1 SGHVS and CDR2 FQNEAQ. In DNA form, the CDR3 reads TGTGCCAGCAGCACCTACAGGGGGGGCACAGATACGCAGTATTTT. It yields the protein CASSTYRGGTDTQYF.

The chain recombines TRBV20-1 with TRBJ1-3, with D possibly being TRBD1 (6 bases). The V gene lost 1 base and the J gene lost 0 bases, with 16 bases spanning the gap. Germline V gene sequence: CDR1 DFQATT, CDR2 SNEGSKA (reference sequence). The CDR3 totals 17 residues. CDR3 in DNA: TGCAGTGCTAGAGGTAGCGGACAGAGATTCTCTGGAAACACCATATATTTT. It encodes CSARGSGQRFSGNTIYF.

This clonotype showed up just a few times. The rearrangement links TRBV12-3 or TRBV12-4 to TRBJ2-5, with 7 bases matching TRBD2. V was pared by 6 bases and J by 5 bases, with 12 bases of the junction left unmatched. CDR3 length: 15 residues. This CDR3 is CASRRGTGGGETQYF. The CDR3 coding sequence is TGTGCCAGCAGACGGGGGACGGGAGGCGGGGAGACCCAGTACTTC.

There are many counts of this clonotype. The chain recombines TRBV12-3 or TRBV12-4 with TRBJ2-3, with a tentative D call TRBD1 (5 bases). The CDR3 has 16 amino acids. Trimming took 1 base from V and 0 from J, leaving 11 bases between them. The DNA for the CDR3 is TGTGCCAGCAGTTTAGGTATCAGGGCAAGCACAGATACGCAGTATTTT. It yields the protein CASSLGIRASTDTQYF.

This clonotype was observed a handful of times. This rearrangement joins TRBV11-2 to TRBJ2-7; 9 nucleotides line up with TRBD1. Germline-derived CDR1 and CDR2 are SGHAT and FQNNGV. This CDR3 has 14 residues. After removal of 5 bases from V and 2 bases from J, the junction contained 4 bases not matched to a gene. CDR3 sequence (DNA): TGTGCCAGCAGCGTAAACAGGGGGCCCTACGAGCAGTACTTC. Its translation: CASSVNRGPYEQYF.